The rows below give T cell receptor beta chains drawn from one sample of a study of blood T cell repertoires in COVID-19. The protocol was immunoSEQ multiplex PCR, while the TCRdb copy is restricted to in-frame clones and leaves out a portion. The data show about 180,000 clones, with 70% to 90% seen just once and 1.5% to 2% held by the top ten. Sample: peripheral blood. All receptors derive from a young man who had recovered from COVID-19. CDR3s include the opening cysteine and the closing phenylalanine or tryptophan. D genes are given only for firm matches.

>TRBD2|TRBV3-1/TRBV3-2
CASSPVGTSGIYTQYF
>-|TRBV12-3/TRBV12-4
CASSFGRNQPQHF
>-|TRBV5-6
CASSPRTTPNEKLFF
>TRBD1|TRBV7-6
CASSSQTGREQFF
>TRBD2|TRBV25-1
CASSEYPPTSRRGGELFF
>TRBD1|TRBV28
CASSPAGQGYGNTIYF
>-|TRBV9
CASSVAGTGREQYF
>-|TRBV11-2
CASSFGDILSGNTIYF
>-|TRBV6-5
CASSRGETQYF
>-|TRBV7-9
CASSFGGQGMGYTF
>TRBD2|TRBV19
CASSGGGWETQYF
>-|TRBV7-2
CASGQYPDNEQFF
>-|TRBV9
CASSVNPDSQETQYF
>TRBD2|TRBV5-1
CASSVYSGTGNEQYF
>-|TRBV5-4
CASSFPKETQYF
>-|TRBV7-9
CASSSQTVTNTGELFF
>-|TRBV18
CASSYSRVTYEQYF
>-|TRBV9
CASSPVGGNYGYTF
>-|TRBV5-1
CASSLGQTSSYEQYF
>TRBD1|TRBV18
CASSPQGAYGYTF
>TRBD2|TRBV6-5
CASSYGAGEREQFF
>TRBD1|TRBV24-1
CATSDGTAPPPNEQFF
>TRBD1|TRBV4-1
CASSLSDRLAYEQYF
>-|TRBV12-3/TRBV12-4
CASRPNAGTQEF
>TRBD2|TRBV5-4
CASSPGGYEQYF
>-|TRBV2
CASSEGGGRSYEQFF
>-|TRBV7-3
CASSSSLLTGELFF
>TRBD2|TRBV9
CASSDGGGLETQYF
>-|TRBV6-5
CASSYSRKPPGELFF
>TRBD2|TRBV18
CASSPLGLAAYNEQFF
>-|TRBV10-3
CAISASNEQFF
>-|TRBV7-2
CASSHTRADTQYF
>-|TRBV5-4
CASSLEGRKDYNEQFF
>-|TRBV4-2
CASSGGGNQPQHF
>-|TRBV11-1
CASSLDTGNQETQYF
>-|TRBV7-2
CASTPGPALEQYF
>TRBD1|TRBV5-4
CASSSGQGARGYTF